These 27 T cell receptor beta chains were sequenced from one sample in a study of T cell responses to AZD1222 COVID-19 vaccine (dated by TCRdb to about 2021). Libraries were built with the immunoSEQ multiplex PCR assay. Drawn from immuneACCESS, this table holds only the in-frame rearrangements with V and J called that TCRdb kept. Clones are partly lost; checked studies trace under half to an unresolved V gene and leave the rest unexplained. This sample is represented by about 120,000 clones; about 89% of them were singletons. Of the sample, approximately 4.9% is held by the ten largest clones. The sample's time point label is to be understood as: baseline before first vaccination. The source was peripheral blood, collected on day 0 of AZD1222 vaccination. Receptor source: an adult in good health.

This chain joins TRBV7-2 and TRBJ1-6, with TRBD1 as a possible D gene (5 bases). V lost 5 bases, J lost 4 bases, and 12 bases lay in between. The CDR3 totals 15 residues. From germline, CDR1 is SGHTA and CDR2 FQGNSA. The CDR3 is CASSPLGGYNSPLHF. The DNA for the CDR3 is TGTGCCAGCAGCCCGTTGGGGGGATATAATTCACCCCTCCACTTT.

This chain connects TRBV7-8 to TRBJ2-7; D remains ambiguous. The CDR3 has 15 amino acids. V lost 0 bases, J lost 2 bases, and 11 bases lay in between. Germline assignment: CDR1 SGHVS and CDR2 FQNEAQ. The CDR3 nucleotides are TGTGCCAGCAGCTTAGCCCCCGACAAAACCTACGAGCAGTACTTC. Protein: CASSLAPDKTYEQYF.

This rearrangement joins TRBV6-5 to TRBJ1-2; D uncertain. Deletions cut 10 bases from V and 7 bases from J, with 19 bases between. This CDR3 comprises 13 residues. Looked up from germline, CDR1 is MNHEY and CDR2 is SVGAGI. The CDR3 reads CATVSRSRSGYTF. The CDR3 nucleotides read TGTGCCACCGTATCTAGGAGTCGCTCTGGCTACACCTTC.

The table lists this clone with a count of one. The genes are TRBV5-5 and TRBJ2-7; 10 positions match TRBD1. Germline trimming cut 0 bases from V and 2 bases from J; bases unmatched to any gene: 2. Germline loops: CDR1 SGHKS, CDR2 YYEKEE (reference sequence). The CDR3 sequence is 15 residues long. CDR3: CASSLEGTGAYEQYF. DNA for the CDR3: TGTGCCAGCAGCTTGGAAGGGACAGGGGCCTACGAGCAGTACTTC.

The chain couples TRBV13 to TRBJ2-7; D is ambiguous. Germline-derived CDR1 and CDR2 are PRHDT and FYEKMQ (reference sequence). V lost 6 bases and J 1 base, leaving 13 bases between the germline ends. The CDR3 length is 14 residues. CDR3 DNA sequence: TGTGCCAGCAGGGTAAGCACCCGTTCCTACGAGCAGTACTTC. As protein: CASRVSTRSYEQYF.

The chain is built from TRBV4-1 and TRBJ2-3; 12 positions match TRBD2. This CDR3 is 16 amino acids long. Losses at the gene ends were 5 bases for V and 1 base for J; bases not matched to a gene: 4. CDR1 MGHRA and CDR2 YSYEKL come from the germline V gene. CDR3 in amino acids: CASSKLAGGRTDTQYF. The CDR3 region has the DNA TGCGCCAGCAGCAAACTAGCGGGGGGTCGCACAGATACGCAGTATTTT.

The rearrangement joins TRBV4-3 to TRBJ2-3; 10 bases match TRBD2. Germline V gene data show CDR1 as LGHNA and CDR2 as YSLEER. V was clipped by 1 base and J by 1 base; unmatched bases: 5. The CDR3 consists of 17 residues. CDR3: CASSQGVAGGRTDTQYF. Written as DNA, the CDR3 is TGCGCCAGCAGCCAAGGGGTAGCGGGGGGCCGCACAGATACGCAGTATTTT.

This chain links TRBV12-3 or TRBV12-4 with TRBJ2-7; TRBD1 matches at 8 bases. J gave up 7 bases and V 1 base, and 3 bases lay outside the gene matches. CDR3 size: 13 residues. CDR3: CASSLGQGWEQYF. For the CDR3, the DNA is TGTGCCAGCAGTTTAGGACAGGGGTGGGAGCAGTACTTC.

The genes are TRBV5-1 and TRBJ1-2; a weak D match, TRBD1 (5 bases). Between the trimmed V and J ends, which lost 4 bases and 9 bases, there was a span of 16 bases. The CDR3 extends over 13 amino acids. Germline V lookup: CDR1 SGHRS, CDR2 YFSETQ. CDR3 nucleotide sequence: TGCGCCAGCAGCGAAGACGGGGACTCGAGCTACACCTTC. Residues: CASSEDGDSSYTF.

This chain connects TRBV6-1 to TRBJ1-2, with TRBD1 matching over 9 bases. The CDR3 totals 16 residues. In germline, CDR1 is MNHNS, CDR2 SASEGT. After removal of 3 bases from V and 8 bases from J, the junction contained 13 bases not matched to a gene. The CDR3 DNA follows: TGTGCCAGCAGTGACCGTACCACACAGGGGGCAGGGGGCTACACCTTC. Amino acid sequence: CASSDRTTQGAGGYTF.

The chain recombines TRBV6-2 or TRBV6-3 with TRBJ2-6, with D unresolved. CDR3 size: 17 residues. Germline CDR1 and CDR2: MNHEY and SVGEGT. V was cut by 0 bases and J by 0 bases, with 9 bases left in between. CDR3 loop: CASSYSGIGSGANVLTF. CDR3 DNA sequence: TGTGCCAGCAGTTACTCAGGGATTGGCTCTGGGGCCAACGTCCTGACTTTC.

J is TRBJ2-2 and V is TRBV6-5, with 10 bases that match TRBD1. The CDR3 is 15 residues long. The V gene end was trimmed by 5 bases and the J gene end by 5 bases; junction bases not matched to a gene: 5. Germline-derived CDR1 and CDR2 are MNHEY and SVGAGI. The CDR3 DNA reads TGTGCCAGCAGTCGGGACAGGGGTGGAACCGGGGAGCTGTTTTTT. Protein product: CASSRDRGGTGELFF.

The chain employs TRBV19 and TRBJ1-2; TRBD1 agrees at 8 bases. The CDR3 loop spans 15 amino acids. The junction had 13 bases not matched to a gene; V was cut back by 6 bases and J by 7 bases. Germline lookup yields CDR1 LNHDA and CDR2 SQIVND (reference sequence). CDR3 sequence: CASSRGQDKSFGYTF. The CDR3 nucleotides are TGTGCCAGTAGCCGGGGACAGGACAAATCCTTTGGCTACACCTTC.

J is TRBJ2-3 and V is TRBV19, with 10 bases fitting TRBD2. The CDR3 is made up of 17 amino acids. V lost 1 base to trimming and J lost 3 bases; unmatched junction nucleotides: 7. CDR1 and CDR2 (germline): LNHDA, SQIVND (reference sequence). CDR3 region: CASSIASGGTATDTQYF. CDR3 DNA: TGTGCCAGTAGTATAGCTAGCGGGGGAACTGCTACAGATACGCAGTATTTT.

In its sample, this clone was seen once. The chain has TRBV6-5 and TRBJ1-2, with 7 positions matching TRBD1. The CDR3 contains 15 residues. Trimming at V came to 2 bases and at J to 4 bases, leaving 7 bases not matched to a gene. Looked up from germline, CDR1 is MNHEY and CDR2 is SVGAGI. The CDR3 bases are TGTGCCAGCAGTTACGGGCCAGGGGGAACCTATGGCTACACCTTC. As protein: CASSYGPGGTYGYTF.

The chain links TRBV7-2 to TRBJ2-5; D might be TRBD1 (6 bases). The CDR3 is made up of 15 amino acids. CDR1 and CDR2 from the germline V gene are SGHTA and FQGNSA. V lost 5 bases and J 4 bases, leaving 17 bases between the germline ends. CDR3 region: CASSTWTAPRETQYF. The DNA for the CDR3 is TGTGCCAGCAGCACCTGGACAGCGCCACGAGAGACCCAGTACTTC.

The genes are TRBV29-1 and TRBJ2-7; no clear D. The CDR3 consists of 14 residues. The germline V and J ends were trimmed by 6 bases and 1 base, with 16 bases remaining between them. CDR1 and CDR2 from the germline V gene are SQVTM and ANQGSEA. CDR3 in amino acids: CSVPNPQGSYEQYF. The CDR3, as DNA: TGCAGCGTCCCGAACCCCCAAGGGTCCTACGAGCAGTACTTC.

The chain combines TRBV5-1 with TRBJ1-4; tentative D call: TRBD1 (6 bases). The CDR3 contains 16 residues. V lost 4 bases and J lost 6, with 19 bases in between. Per germline, CDR1 SGHRS and CDR2 YFSETQ. The chain's CDR3 is CASSAGTSIGHEKLFF. CDR3 sequence (DNA): TGCGCCAGCAGCGCCGGGACATCCATCGGGCATGAAAAACTGTTTTTT. Variable domain in full (rest from reference TRBV5-1 and TRBJ1-4): KAGVTQTPRYLIKTRGQQVTLSCSPISGHRSVSWYQQTPGQGLQFLFEYFSETQRNKGNFPGRFSGRQFSNSRSEMNVSTLELGDSALYLCASSAGTSIGHEKLFFGSGTQLSVL.

This clone has more than one count but fewer than ten. The chain combines TRBV12-5 with TRBJ1-1; D unresolved. Between the trimmed V and J ends, which lost 1 base and 10 bases, there was a span of 13 bases. CDR1 is LGHNT and CDR2 is FRNRAP in the germline V gene. The length of the CDR3 is 13 residues. CDR3 loop: CASGLAGKSVAFF. In DNA, the CDR3 is TGTGCTAGTGGTTTGGCTGGTAAGAGTGTAGCTTTCTTT. Full variable domain (rest looked up from reference TRBV12-5 and TRBJ1-1): DARVTQTPRHKVTEMGQEVTMRCQPILGHNTVFWYRQTMMQGLELLAYFRNRAPLDDSGMPKDRFSAEMPDATLATLKIQPSEPRDSAVYFCASGLAGKSVAFFGQGTRLTVV.

V is TRBV19 and J is TRBJ2-2; possibly TRBD1 or TRBD2 for D (5 bases each). Trimming stripped 3 bases from V and 4 bases from J, with 9 bases between. The CDR3 loop spans 14 amino acids. Germline V gene lookup returns CDR1 LNHDA and CDR2 SQIVND (reference sequence). The CDR3 loop reads CASSIPGGTGELFF. The DNA for the CDR3 is TGTGCCAGTAGTATCCCTGGGGGCACCGGGGAGCTGTTTTTT.

This clone was observed once. This rearrangement joins TRBV6-2 or TRBV6-3 to TRBJ1-1; D perhaps matches TRBD1 (5 bases). This CDR3 comprises 14 residues. Trimming stripped 2 bases from V and 4 bases from J, with 11 bases between. CDR1 is MNHEY and CDR2 is SVGEGT in the germline V gene. The CDR3 reads CASSYTRQTTEAFF. For the CDR3, the DNA is TGTGCCAGCAGTTACACTAGACAGACCACTGAAGCTTTCTTT.

The V and J genes are TRBV2 and TRBJ1-2; D may be TRBD1 (5 bases). The V gene's germline CDR1 is SNHLY and CDR2 FYNNEI. The CDR3 is made up of 13 amino acids. The ends were cut back, 6 bases at V and 4 bases at J, with 12 bases in the middle. CDR3 protein: CASSLAGTYGYTF. The CDR3 region has the DNA TGTGCCAGCAGCCTGGCAGGGACCTATGGCTACACCTTC. Using reference TRBV2 and TRBJ1-2 for the parts outside the CDR3, the full variable domain is EPEVTQTPSHQVTQMGQEVILRCVPISNHLYFYWYRQILGQKVEFLVSFYNNEISEKSEIFDDQFSVERPDGSNFTLKIRSTKLEDSAMYFCASSLAGTYGYTFGSGTRLTVV.

This clone was detected only a few times. The chain is built from TRBV6-1 and TRBJ2-3; the match to TRBD2 covers 10 bases. Germline trimming cut 3 bases from V and 5 bases from J; bases unmatched to any gene: 5. The V gene's germline CDR1 is MNHNS and CDR2 SASEGT. The CDR3 contains 15 residues. CDR3 nucleotides: TGTGCCAGCAGTGACGCTAGCGGGGGAATAGATACGCAGTATTTT. Amino acid sequence: CASSDASGGIDTQYF.

The J gene is TRBJ1-2, the V gene TRBV28; 9 bases line up with TRBD1. This CDR3 is built from 14 residues. J gave up 6 bases and V 6 bases, and 8 bases lay outside the gene matches. CDR1 and CDR2 (germline): MDHEN, SYDVKM. The CDR3 here is CASSPVHRGHGYTF. The CDR3 region has the DNA TGTGCCAGCAGCCCAGTCCACAGGGGGCATGGCTACACCTTC.

The chain is built from TRBV7-9 and TRBJ1-2, with 8 nucleotides matching TRBD1. In germline, CDR1 is SEHNR, CDR2 FQNEAQ (reference sequence). There are 15 residues in the CDR3. V shed 4 bases, J shed 8 bases, and the junction held 12 bases outside the gene matches. The CDR3 coding sequence is TGTGCCAGCAGCTCAGGGGGCAGGGCAGACGGCGGCTACACCTTC. This translates into CASSSGGRADGGYTF.

The V gene is TRBV7-2, the J gene TRBJ2-3; D possibly corresponds to TRBD2 (7 bases). CDR1 is SGHTA and CDR2 is FQGNSA in the germline V gene. This CDR3 contains 15 residues. V was shortened by 1 base and J by 8 bases, with 16 bases between the two germline ends. CDR3 in DNA: TGTGCCAGCAGCTTAGATCCTGGGGGGGGCGGTACGCAGTATTTT. This sequence encodes CASSLDPGGGGTQYF.

A remark on this clone: This specimen includes other DNA sequences encoding the same CDR3. This sequence joins TRBV4-3 and TRBJ1-2; 7 bases align to TRBD1. The germline V gene encodes CDR1 LGHNA and CDR2 YSLEER. This CDR3 has 14 residues. The junction had 0 bases not matched to a gene; V was cut back by 0 bases and J by 2 bases. The DNA of the CDR3 is TGCGCCAGCAGCCAAGACAGGGGGAACTATGGCTACACCTTC. It is translated as CASSQDRGNYGYTF.